This TCR beta chain was sequenced during a study of type 1 regulatory T cells. Each CDR3 protein gets one entry after TCRdb re-called the reads with MiXCR. The data hold 25,000 or so distinct CDR3 sequences, with 55% to 80% observed a single time. T-allo10 cells from the graft donor were described as anergic, host-alloantigen-specific, and alloantigen-specific suppressors. A word on this clonotype: As yet, its antigen is unknown.

There are 17 residues in the CDR3. Deletions cut 0 bases from V and 6 bases from J, with 18 bases between. Germline values: CDR1 SGDLS, CDR2 YYNGEE. The clonotype comes from a human donor in good health. The V call is TRBV9, the J call TRBJ1-4; D possibly corresponds to TRBD1 (5 bases). Sample: cultured T cells, either the whole culture or a sorted T cell fraction (not recorded which). As to subset: Tr1-enriched cell product generated in vitro against host alloantigens. Here the CDR3 DNA reads TGTGCCAGCAGCGTAGAGGGGAACAGGTTGTCGCATGAAAAACTGTTTTTT. Its protein product is CASSVEGNRLSHEKLFF.